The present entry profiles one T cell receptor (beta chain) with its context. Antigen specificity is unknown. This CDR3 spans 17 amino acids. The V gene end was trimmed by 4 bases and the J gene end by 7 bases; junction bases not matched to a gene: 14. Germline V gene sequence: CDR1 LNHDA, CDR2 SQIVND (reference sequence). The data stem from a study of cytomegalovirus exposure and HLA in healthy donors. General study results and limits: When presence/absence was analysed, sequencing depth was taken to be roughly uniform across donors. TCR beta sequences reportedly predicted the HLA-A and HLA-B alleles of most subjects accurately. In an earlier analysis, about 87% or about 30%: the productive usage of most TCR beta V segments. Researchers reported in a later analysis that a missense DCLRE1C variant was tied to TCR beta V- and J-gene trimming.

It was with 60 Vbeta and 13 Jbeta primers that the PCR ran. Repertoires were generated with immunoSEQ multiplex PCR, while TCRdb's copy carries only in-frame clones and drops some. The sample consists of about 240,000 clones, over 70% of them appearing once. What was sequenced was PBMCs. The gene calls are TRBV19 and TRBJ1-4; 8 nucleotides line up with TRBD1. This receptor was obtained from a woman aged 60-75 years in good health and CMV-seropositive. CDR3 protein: CASSKGTGQVFGEKLFF. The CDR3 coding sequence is TGTGCCAGTAGTAAAGGGACAGGCCAGGTTTTTGGTGAAAAACTGTTTTTT. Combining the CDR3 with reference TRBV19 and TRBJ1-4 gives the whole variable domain DGGITQSPKYLFRKEGQNVTLSCEQNLNHDAMYWYRQDPGQGLRLIYYSQIVNDFQKGDIAEGYSVSREKKESFPLTVTSAQKNPTAFYLCASSKGTGQVFGEKLFFGSGTQLSVL.